This TCR beta chain was recorded in a study of human T cells and chemical hapten exposure. Across the whole study: Diagnoses of alopecia areata, totalis or universalis occurred in mostly female patients. The study's findings and limits: No change in TCRs above 1 in 1000 frequency was produced by DPC sensitization.

Turning to this clonotype: Its matching antigen is unknown.

The CDR3 spans 12 residues. Germline CDR1 reads SGDLS; CDR2 reads YYNGEE. Trimming took 6 bases from V and 4 from J, leaving 10 bases between them. Single cDNA molecules in the library carried unique molecular identifiers attached during preparation. TCRdb re-called the RACE reads through MiXCR, storing one row per CDR3 protein. The repertoire holds around 92,000 distinct CDR3 sequences, with about a tenth as singletons. Time point specified: pre-sensitization, week 0. Treatment defined: therapeutic diphenylcyclopropenone sensitization with weekly scalp DPC. Donation of samples came from alopecia patients who were 18 to 70 years old and suitable for DPC.

The J gene is TRBJ1-2, the V gene TRBV9, with D possibly matching TRBD1 (5 bases). The clonotype originates from a woman between 55 and 75 years old with alopecia areata. Some clones in this sample may be carry-over from other donors' samples. The material was whole blood, obtained in connection with sensitization to the hapten diphenylcyclopropenone (DPC). CDR3 bases: TGTGCCAGCAATAGGGGTAGCTATGGCTACACCTTC. Residues: CASNRGSYGYTF. The full variable domain, completed using reference TRBV9 and TRBJ1-2, is DSGVTQTPKHLITATGQRVTLRCSPRSGDLSVYWYQQSLDQGLQFLIQYYNGEERAKGNILERFSAQQFPDLHSELNLSSLELGDSALYFCASNRGSYGYTFGSGTRLTVV.